The 27 T cell receptor beta chains presented below share a single source sample, sequenced in a study of cytomegalovirus exposure and HLA in healthy donors. The PCR was carried out with 60 Vbeta primers and 13 Jbeta primers. Profiled with immunoSEQ multiplex PCR; TCRdb holds only in-frame clones, not every one. The table has around 160,000 clones, 60% to 80% seen once. The sample taken for sequencing was PBMCs. All receptors derive from a middle-aged woman in good health and CMV-seropositive.

V and J are TRBV9 and TRBJ2-3, with D unclear. Germline V gene sequence: CDR1 SGDLS, CDR2 YYNGEE. Trimming removed 0 bases at V and 4 bases at J, with 6 bases between. This CDR3 has 13 residues. This chain's CDR3 is CASSVGLSDTQYF. The CDR3 region has the DNA TGTGCCAGCAGCGTAGGGCTTTCAGATACGCAGTATTTT.

This clone has more than one count but fewer than ten. V gene TRBV6-6 combines with J gene TRBJ1-2, with D tentatively TRBD1 (6 bases). The germline CDR1 and CDR2 sequences are MNHNY and SVGAGI (reference sequence). The CDR3 runs 12 residues. V lost 5 bases, J lost 6 bases, and 10 bases lay in between. The CDR3 loop reads CASSTYRDGYTF. The CDR3 bases are TGTGCCAGCAGTACCTACAGGGATGGCTACACCTTC.

This clone has more than one count but fewer than ten. The chain couples TRBV6-6 to TRBJ2-7; 8 bases line up with TRBD1. Germline CDR1 MNHNY, CDR2 SVGAGI (reference sequence). The CDR3 length is 14 residues. Trimming took 6 bases from V and 6 from J; bases not matched to a gene: 10. The CDR3 here is CASSGQGSLSEQYF. The DNA for the CDR3 is TGTGCCAGCAGCGGACAGGGATCCCTCTCCGAGCAGTACTTC.

The CDR3 spells CASGIRVAHTEAFF. DNA for the CDR3: TGTGCCAGCGGGATCAGGGTCGCTCACACTGAAGCTTTCTTT. This chain connects TRBV28 to TRBJ1-1; D possibly corresponds to TRBD1 (5 bases). The CDR3 is 14 amino acids. V was pared by 8 bases and J by 3 bases, with 16 bases between. Germline-derived CDR1 and CDR2 are MDHEN and SYDVKM.

This rearrangement joins TRBV4-1 to TRBJ1-2; D gene uncertain. Trimming took off 1 base at V and 2 bases at J, with 11 bases between the two ends. The CDR3 consists of 15 residues. CDR1 and CDR2 (germline): MGHRA, YSYEKL. CDR3 amino acids: CASSQATRLNYGYTF. The CDR3 coding sequence is TGCGCCAGCAGCCAAGCCACGCGGCTAAACTATGGCTACACCTTC.

V gene TRBV19 combines with J gene TRBJ2-3; 8 bases are a match to TRBD2. V lost 1 base to trimming and J lost 3 bases; unmatched junction nucleotides: 3. From germline, CDR1 is LNHDA and CDR2 SQIVND (reference sequence). The CDR3 spans 15 residues. For the CDR3, the DNA is TGTGCCAGTAGTATAGCGGGGGGGCCTACAGATACGCAGTATTTT. Amino acids: CASSIAGGPTDTQYF.

CDR3 coding DNA: TGTGCCAGCAGCCCACGAGACGTTGAGACAGGGTGGGGGACTGAAGCTTTCTTT. Translated, it gives CASSPRDVETGWGTEAFF. The chain couples TRBV9 to TRBJ1-1, with 7 bases aligning to TRBD1. Germline V lookup: CDR1 SGDLS, CDR2 YYNGEE. The J segment lost 5 bases and the V segment lost 4 bases, leaving 20 bases of the junction unmatched. The CDR3 spans 18 residues.

The chain combines TRBV10-3 with TRBJ2-2; TRBD1 aligns across 8 bases. This CDR3 has 15 amino acids. The ends lost 4 bases at V and 6 bases at J; junction bases unmatched: 7. Germline CDR1 and CDR2: ENHRY and SYGVKD. CDR3 sequence: CAISVGTGTSGELFF. The CDR3 DNA reads TGTGCCATCAGTGTAGGGACAGGAACATCCGGGGAGCTGTTTTTT.

The V gene is TRBV5-5, the J gene TRBJ2-2; D not certain. The germline V gene encodes CDR1 SGHKS and CDR2 YYEKEE (reference sequence). This CDR3 is 14 amino acids long. V lost 1 base and J lost 6, with 10 bases in between. Here the CDR3 DNA reads TGTGCCAGCAGCTTGCGGTTAGCCGCCGGGGAGCTGTTTTTT. Amino acid sequence: CASSLRLAAGELFF.

The chain couples TRBV4-2 to TRBJ1-2; 7 bases fit TRBD1. The germline V gene has CDR1 LGHNA and CDR2 YNFKEQ. This CDR3 spans 15 amino acids. After removal of 3 bases from V and 2 bases from J, the junction contained 6 bases not matched to a gene. CDR3 nucleotides: TGTGCCAGCAGCCAGATCCGGGACAGCAACTATGGCTACACCTTC. Residues: CASSQIRDSNYGYTF.

The chain recombines TRBV6-5 with TRBJ1-1, with unresolved D. Germline-derived CDR1 and CDR2 are MNHEY and SVGAGI. CDR3 length equals 13 residues. V dropped 6 bases and J dropped 0 bases, with 8 bases sitting between them. The CDR3 nucleotides read TGTGCCAGCAGCCAGACACTGAACACTGAAGCTTTCTTT. It is translated as CASSQTLNTEAFF.

The chain links TRBV5-1 to TRBJ1-1, with a tentative D call TRBD1 (5 bases). CDR3 length: 13 amino acids. Trimming took off 0 bases at V and 7 bases at J, with 10 bases between the two ends. CDR1 is SGHRS, CDR2 YFSETQ, per germline. CDR3 amino acids: CASSLGGTCEAFF. The CDR3 region has the DNA TGCGCCAGCAGCTTGGGGGGCACGTGTGAAGCTTTCTTT.

The DNA of the CDR3 is TGTGCCAGCAGTGGTCGGGTTGGGACTCCCTCTGGAAACACCATATATTTT. Amino acid sequence: CASSGRVGTPSGNTIYF. V is TRBV6-1 and J is TRBJ1-3, with TRBD1 as a possible D gene (5 bases). Germline CDR1 and CDR2: MNHNS and SASEGT. This CDR3 spans 17 amino acids. Trimming took 4 bases from V and 0 from J, leaving 16 bases between them.

The chain carries TRBV6-1 and TRBJ2-1, with 9 nucleotides matching TRBD2. The CDR3 runs to 15 residues. After removal of 4 bases from V and 5 bases from J, the junction contained 6 bases not matched to a gene. CDR1 and CDR2 from the germline V gene are MNHNS and SASEGT. The CDR3 sequence: CASSVNLAGNNEQFF. The CDR3 coding sequence is TGTGCCAGCAGTGTTAACCTAGCGGGGAACAATGAGCAGTTCTTC.

The chain combines TRBV2 with TRBJ1-2, with 7 bases identical to TRBD1. The V and J ends lost 4 bases and 6 bases, in that order; junction bases with no gene match: 2. The CDR3 consists of 12 residues. The germline CDR1 and CDR2 sequences are SNHLY and FYNNEI. The CDR3 DNA reads as TGTGCCAGCAGTGTACAGGGGCATGGCTACACCTTC. Its translation: CASSVQGHGYTF.

DNA of the CDR3: TGTGCCAGCTCACCACGTCCCGTGACAGGGGTAAACTATGGCTACACCTTC. It is translated as CASSPRPVTGVNYGYTF. The V call is TRBV18, the J call TRBJ1-2, with 8 nucleotides matching TRBD1. The germline V gene encodes CDR1 KGHSH and CDR2 LQKENI. This CDR3 has 17 amino acids. V gave up 1 base and J gave up 2 bases; unmatched junction bases: 9. Full variable domain (outside the CDR3, taken from reference TRBV18 and TRBJ1-2): NAGVMQNPRHLVRRRGQEARLRCSPMKGHSHVYWYRQLPEEGLKFMVYLQKENIIDESGMPKERFSAEFPKEGPSILRIQQVVRGDSAAYFCASSPRPVTGVNYGYTFGSGTRLTVV.

V is TRBV19 and J is TRBJ1-2; 9 nucleotides line up with TRBD1. The CDR3 runs to 14 residues. CDR1 LNHDA and CDR2 SQIVND come from the germline V gene (reference sequence). J gave up 7 bases and V 3 bases, and 6 bases lay outside the gene matches. CDR3 loop: CASSILTGGCGYTF. The CDR3 bases are TGTGCCAGTAGTATCCTAACAGGGGGCTGTGGCTACACCTTC.

The V and J genes are TRBV10-3 and TRBJ2-1; 8 nucleotides match TRBD1. The germline gives CDR1 ENHRY, CDR2 SYGVKD. CDR3 length: 14 amino acids. The V gene end was trimmed by 6 bases and the J gene end by 4 bases; junction bases not matched to a gene: 5. CDR3 sequence: CAIRGTGQYNEQFF. The DNA for the CDR3 is TGTGCCATCAGAGGGACAGGTCAGTACAATGAGCAGTTCTTC.

A few counts support this clone. The chain has TRBV4-1 and TRBJ2-1; TRBD2 is a possible D gene (7 bases). Between the trimmed V and J ends, which lost 1 base and 7 bases, there was a span of 20 bases. CDR1 is MGHRA and CDR2 is YSYEKL in the germline V gene. The CDR3 has 17 residues. The CDR3 DNA is TGCGCCAGCAGCCAAGTGGGGGGGCGGGGGACCGGTAATGAGCAGTTCTTC. This encodes CASSQVGGRGTGNEQFF.

The gene calls are TRBV5-6 and TRBJ2-7; the D gene is possibly TRBD1 (6 bases). The CDR3 contains 17 residues. With 0 bases removed from V and 0 bases from J, the gap between germline ends came to 16 bases. From germline, CDR1 is SGHDT and CDR2 YYEEEE. The CDR3 loop reads CASSLVRSGTTSYEQYF. In DNA form, the CDR3 reads TGTGCCAGCAGCTTGGTGAGGTCCGGGACAACCTCCTACGAGCAGTACTTC.

This chain uses TRBV5-1 with TRBJ2-7, with 9 bases matching TRBD1. Germline trimming cut 3 bases from V and 3 bases from J; bases unmatched to any gene: 16. CDR1 is SGHRS and CDR2 is YFSETQ in the germline V gene. This CDR3 has 18 residues. The chain's CDR3 is CASSSRGAEGQGYYEQYF. The CDR3 bases are TGCGCCAGCAGCTCACGCGGTGCCGAGGGACAGGGATACTACGAGCAGTACTTC.

The chain uses TRBV5-1 and TRBJ2-1; a weak D match, TRBD1 (6 bases). From germline, CDR1 is SGHRS and CDR2 YFSETQ. V was trimmed by 4 bases and J by 4 bases, leaving 15 bases between them. The CDR3 spans 15 residues. CDR3 region: CASSPDSPQYNEQFF. In DNA form, the CDR3 reads TGCGCCAGCAGCCCGGACAGCCCCCAGTACAATGAGCAGTTCTTC.

The chain carries TRBV5-6 and TRBJ2-7; tentatively, D is TRBD1 (5 bases). V dropped 3 bases and J dropped 12 bases, with 13 bases sitting between them. The CDR3 consists of 11 residues. The germline V gene encodes CDR1 SGHDT and CDR2 YYEEEE. The CDR3 DNA reads TGTGCCAGCAGCTACCAGGGCAAGCGGTACTTC. The encoded protein is CASSYQGKRYF.

V and J are TRBV4-1 and TRBJ2-2; TRBD2 matches at 12 bases. The CDR3 consists of 19 residues. Per germline, CDR1 MGHRA and CDR2 YSYEKL. V shed 3 bases, J shed 4 bases, and the junction held 12 bases outside the gene matches. The CDR3 DNA sequence: TGCGCCAGCAGCCACTTCTGGACTAGCGGGGTTCGGGGCACCGGGGAGCTGTTTTTT. Residues: CASSHFWTSGVRGTGELFF.

The J gene is TRBJ2-2, the V gene TRBV27; 9 positions agree with TRBD2. CDR1 and CDR2 (germline): MNHEY, SMNVEV (reference sequence). Trimming cost V 6 bases and J 2 bases; bases outside gene matches: 4. The CDR3 extends over 15 amino acids. The CDR3 DNA reads TGTGCCAGCAGCCTTAGCGGGGGAAACACCGGGGAGCTGTTTTTT. Residues: CASSLSGGNTGELFF.

The rearrangement joins TRBV4-1 to TRBJ2-5, with 8 bases lining up with TRBD2. The tail of the sequence fits TRBJ2-7 better, so the J call may be wrong. From germline, CDR1 is MGHRA and CDR2 YSYEKL. The CDR3 spans 15 residues. The CDR3 DNA follows: TGCGCCAGCGCTCTCGGGAGCGGGGGCTCCTACGAGCAGTACTTC. It yields the protein CASALGSGGSYEQYF.

The CDR3 DNA follows: TGTGCCAGCAGCCCGCTCCCCGGCGGGGAGCTGTTTTTT. This sequence encodes CASSPLPGGELFF. The chain links TRBV7-6 to TRBJ2-2; D gene ambiguous. V lost 5 bases, J lost 7 bases, and 11 bases lay in between. The CDR3 is 13 amino acids. The germline V gene has CDR1 SGHVS and CDR2 FNYEAQ. Full variable domain (missing parts from reference TRBV7-6 and TRBJ2-2): GAGVSQSPRYKVTKRGQDVALRCDPISGHVSLYWYRQALGQGPEFLTYFNYEAQQDKSGLPNDRFSAERPEGSISTLTIQRTEQRDSAMYRCASSPLPGGELFFGEGSRLTVL.